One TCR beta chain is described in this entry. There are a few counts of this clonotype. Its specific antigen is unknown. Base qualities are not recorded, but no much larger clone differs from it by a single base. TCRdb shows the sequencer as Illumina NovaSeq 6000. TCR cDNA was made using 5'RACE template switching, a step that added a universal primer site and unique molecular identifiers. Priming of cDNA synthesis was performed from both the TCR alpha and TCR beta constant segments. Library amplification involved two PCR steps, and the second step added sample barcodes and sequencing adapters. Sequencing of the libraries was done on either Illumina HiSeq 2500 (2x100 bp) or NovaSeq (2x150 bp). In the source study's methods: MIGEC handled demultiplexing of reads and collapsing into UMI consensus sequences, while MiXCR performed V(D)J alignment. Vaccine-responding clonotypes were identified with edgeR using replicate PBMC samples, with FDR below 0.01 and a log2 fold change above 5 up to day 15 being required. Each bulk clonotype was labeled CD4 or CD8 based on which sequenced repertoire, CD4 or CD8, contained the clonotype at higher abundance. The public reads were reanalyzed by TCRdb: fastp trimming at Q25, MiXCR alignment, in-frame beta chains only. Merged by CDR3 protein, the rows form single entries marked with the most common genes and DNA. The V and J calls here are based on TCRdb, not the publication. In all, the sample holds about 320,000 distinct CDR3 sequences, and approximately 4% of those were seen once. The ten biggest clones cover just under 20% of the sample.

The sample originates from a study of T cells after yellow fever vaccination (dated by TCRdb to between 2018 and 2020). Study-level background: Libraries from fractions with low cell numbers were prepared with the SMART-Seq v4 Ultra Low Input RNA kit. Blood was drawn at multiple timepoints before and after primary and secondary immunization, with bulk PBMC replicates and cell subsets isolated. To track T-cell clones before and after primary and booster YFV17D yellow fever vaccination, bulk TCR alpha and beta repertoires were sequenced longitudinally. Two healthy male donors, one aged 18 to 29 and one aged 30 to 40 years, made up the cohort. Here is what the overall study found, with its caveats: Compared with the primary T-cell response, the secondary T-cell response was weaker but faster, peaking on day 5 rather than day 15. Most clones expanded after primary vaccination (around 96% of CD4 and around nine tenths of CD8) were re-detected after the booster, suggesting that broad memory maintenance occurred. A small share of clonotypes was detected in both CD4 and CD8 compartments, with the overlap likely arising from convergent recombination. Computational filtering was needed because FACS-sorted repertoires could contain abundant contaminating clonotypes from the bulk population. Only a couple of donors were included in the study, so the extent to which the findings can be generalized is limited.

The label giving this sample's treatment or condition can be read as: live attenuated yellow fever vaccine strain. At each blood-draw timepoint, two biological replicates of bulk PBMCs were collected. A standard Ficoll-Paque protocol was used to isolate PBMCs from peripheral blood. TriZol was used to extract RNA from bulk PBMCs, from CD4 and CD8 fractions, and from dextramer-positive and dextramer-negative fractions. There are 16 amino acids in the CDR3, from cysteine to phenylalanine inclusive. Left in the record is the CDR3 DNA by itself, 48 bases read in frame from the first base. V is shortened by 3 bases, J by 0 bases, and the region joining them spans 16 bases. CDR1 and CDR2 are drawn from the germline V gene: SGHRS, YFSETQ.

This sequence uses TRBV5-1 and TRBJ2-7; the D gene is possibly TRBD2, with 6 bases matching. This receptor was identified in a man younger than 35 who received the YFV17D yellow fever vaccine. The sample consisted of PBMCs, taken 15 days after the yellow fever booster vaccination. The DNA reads TGCGCCAGCAGCTGGACGGGACTCCTCGGCTCCTACGAGCAGTACTTC. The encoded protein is CASSWTGLLGSYEQYF.